These 28 T cell receptor beta chains share one sample of origin, sequenced in a study of T cell repertoires in cytomegalovirus infection. TCRdb used MiXCR to reprocess the reads, holding one entry per CDR3 protein. This sample yields about 600,000 distinct CDR3 sequences, of which approximately 25% are seen a single time; less than 10% belongs to the top ten. Input material: CD8+ T cells from PBMCs. The receptors originated from a human donor in good health (CMV status not recorded). Some clones in this sample may be carry-over from other donors' samples.

A few counts support this clonotype. V and J are TRBV15 and TRBJ2-1, with a possible D match to TRBD1 (6 bases). This CDR3 comprises 15 residues. Germline V gene data show CDR1 as LNHNV and CDR2 as YYDKDF (reference sequence). Trimming pared 1 base from V and 0 bases from J, leaving 7 bases between. The CDR3 DNA reads as TGTGCCACCAGCAGAGGGACAGCCTCCTACAATGAGCAGTTCTTC. It codes for CATSRGTASYNEQFF.

This sequence joins TRBV2 and TRBJ2-7; 10 nucleotides line up with TRBD2. CDR1 and CDR2 (germline): SNHLY, FYNNEI. The V segment lost 0 bases and the J segment 2 bases; nucleotides outside the gene matches: 4. This CDR3 is built from 16 residues. CDR3 loop: CASSEALAGGPYEQYF. The CDR3, as DNA: TGTGCCAGCAGTGAAGCGTTAGCGGGGGGTCCCTACGAGCAGTACTTC.

This clonotype was seen more than once but under ten times. The chain has TRBV11-2 and TRBJ2-5, with a tentative D call TRBD2 (7 bases). Germline V gives CDR1 SGHAT, CDR2 FQNNGV. The CDR3 has 16 amino acids. V dropped 6 bases and J dropped 5 bases, with 22 bases sitting between them. In nucleotides, the CDR3 is TGTGCCAGCAGGCAGGGGCGGGGGAGACTCCAGGAGACCCAGTACTTC. Translated: CASRQGRGRLQETQYF.

V gene TRBV28 combines with J gene TRBJ1-1; possibly TRBD1 for D (5 bases). Germline CDR1 is MDHEN and CDR2 is SYDVKM. V shed 6 bases and J shed 3 bases, with 11 bases lying between them. The CDR3 runs 13 residues. As DNA, the CDR3 is TGTGCCAGCAGGTTGATACAGGACACTGAAGCTTTCTTT. Amino acid sequence: CASRLIQDTEAFF.

The chain has TRBV5-7 and TRBJ1-4; D is perhaps TRBD1 (6 bases). Being an ORF, TRBV5-7 has a function that is uncertain. V dropped 5 bases and J dropped 5 bases, with 19 bases sitting between them. This CDR3 has 16 amino acids. The CDR3 spells CASSSYSGTLNEKLFF. The CDR3 nucleotides read TGTGCCAGCAGTTCGTATTCCGGGACACTAAATGAAAAACTGTTTTTT.

This clonotype occurred a few times. V and J are TRBV10-3 and TRBJ2-7; unclear D gene. The CDR3 is 12 residues long. CDR1 is ENHRY, CDR2 SYGVKD, per germline. V gave up 6 bases and J gave up 4 bases, with 10 bases separating them. In nucleotides, the CDR3 is TGTGCCATCAGCGGAGATGGGTACGAGCAGTACGTC. It specifies CAISGDGYEQYV.

There are a few counts of this clonotype. The genes are TRBV6-5 and TRBJ2-2; D is undetermined. V was shortened by 2 bases and J by 4 bases, with 14 bases between the two germline ends. CDR1 MNHEY and CDR2 SVGAGI come from the germline V gene. The CDR3 has 16 residues. The CDR3 DNA is TGTGCCAGCAGTTACGGCAGGACCCGTTTCACCGGGGAGCTGTTTTTT. Its translation: CASSYGRTRFTGELFF.

Ten or more counts support this clonotype. The gene calls are TRBV7-9 and TRBJ2-1; 8 bases fit TRBD1. Unmatched junction bases numbered 8, after V lost 5 bases and J lost 8 bases. CDR3 size: 14 residues. Germline V gene sequence: CDR1 SEHNR, CDR2 FQNEAQ (reference sequence). CDR3 residues: CASSTPGGRDEQFF. The DNA for the CDR3 is TGTGCCAGCAGCACACCAGGGGGCCGAGATGAGCAGTTCTTC.

The chain uses TRBV13 and TRBJ1-2; no reliable D call. Germline V CDR1 and CDR2: PRHDT, FYEKMQ (reference sequence). The CDR3 is made up of 14 amino acids. V lost 5 bases and J 0 bases, leaving 10 bases between the germline ends. This chain's CDR3 is CASSPGRSNYGYTF. Written as DNA, the CDR3 is TGTGCCAGCAGCCCCGGACGGTCTAACTATGGCTACACCTTC.

Only one count was recorded for this clonotype. A read error may explain this, as a much larger clone is one base away. The chain uses TRBV6-1 and TRBJ1-2; D is ambiguous. V was cut by 10 bases and J by 3 bases, with 15 bases left in between. From germline, CDR1 is MNHNS and CDR2 SASEGT. CDR3 length: 13 residues. CDR3 bases: TGTGCCACCTCCCGACCCGACGACTATGGCTACACCTTC. This sequence encodes CATSRPDDYGYTF.

In its sample, this clonotype was seen many times. The chain couples TRBV5-5 to TRBJ2-1; 7 bases align to TRBD1. This CDR3 has 13 residues. Germline values: CDR1 SGHKS, CDR2 YYEKEE (reference sequence). The V segment lost 6 bases and the J segment 6 bases; nucleotides outside the gene matches: 6. The CDR3 region has the DNA TGTGCCAGCAACCCGACAGGGAGCAATGAGCAGTTCTTC. This sequence encodes CASNPTGSNEQFF.

The chain uses TRBV7-9 and TRBJ1-2, with D uncertain. This CDR3 is built from 15 residues. Germline loops: CDR1 SEHNR, CDR2 FQNEAQ (reference sequence). V was cut by 4 bases and J by 3 bases, with 15 bases left in between. CDR3 loop: CASSSDLSRDYGYTF. In DNA form, the CDR3 reads TGTGCCAGCAGCTCCGACCTATCTCGTGACTATGGCTACACCTTC.

This clonotype was seen at least ten times. The gene calls are TRBV7-9 and TRBJ2-3, with no clear D. Trimming took 0 bases from V and 0 from J, leaving 7 bases between them. In germline, CDR1 is SEHNR, CDR2 FQNEAQ (reference sequence). This CDR3 spans 15 amino acids. CDR3: CASSLAGRSTDTQYF. Written as DNA, the CDR3 is TGTGCCAGCAGCTTAGCAGGCAGGAGCACAGATACGCAGTATTTT. The variable domain in full, completed from reference TRBV7-9 and TRBJ2-3, reads DTGVSQNPRHKITKRGQNVTFRCDPISEHNRLYWYRQTLGQGPEFLTYFQNEAQLEKSRLLSDRFSAERPKGSFSTLEIQRTEQGDSAMYLCASSLAGRSTDTQYFGPGTRLTVL.

The chain joins TRBV28 to TRBJ1-5; maybe TRBD1 (5 bases). This CDR3 is built from 15 residues. In germline, CDR1 is MDHEN, CDR2 SYDVKM. V was trimmed by 3 bases and J by 9 bases, leaving 18 bases between them. The CDR3 DNA is TGTGCCAGCAGTTTTGGACCGACGGGACGACCGCCCCAGCATTTT. Protein sequence: CASSFGPTGRPPQHF.

The chain combines TRBV20-1 with TRBJ2-7, with D possibly TRBD2 on 5 matching bases. Germline V gene sequence: CDR1 DFQATT, CDR2 SNEGSKA (reference sequence). The V gene lost 0 bases and the J gene lost 7 bases, with 13 bases spanning the gap. The CDR3 is 13 amino acids. CDR3 in amino acids: CSAREGSGGEQYV. CDR3 nucleotides: TGCAGTGCTAGAGAAGGGTCCGGCGGGGAGCAGTACGTC.

This clonotype was counted at least ten times. The V call is TRBV7-6, the J call TRBJ2-1; D possibly corresponds to TRBD1 (5 bases). V was trimmed by 0 bases and J by 7 bases, leaving 13 bases between them. CDR3 length: 15 residues. The V gene's germline CDR1 is SGHVS and CDR2 FNYEAQ. CDR3 sequence reads: CASSLARQGQNEQFF. The DNA for the CDR3 is TGTGCCAGCAGCTTAGCGAGGCAGGGCCAAAATGAGCAGTTCTTC.

There are a few counts of this clonotype. V gene TRBV7-9 combines with J gene TRBJ2-6, with D possibly TRBD1 on 6 matching bases. V was clipped by 5 bases and J by 0 bases, with 17 bases between them. The CDR3 covers 18 residues. Germline V lookup: CDR1 SEHNR, CDR2 FQNEAQ (reference sequence). In DNA, the CDR3 is TGTGCCAGCAGCCCCCTGACAGGAATCCTCTCTGGGGCCAACGTCCTGACTTTC. Residues: CASSPLTGILSGANVLTF.

The sample holds a few counts of this clonotype. The chain is built from TRBV7-9 and TRBJ2-7; 7 bases fit TRBD1. After removal of 0 bases from V and 1 base from J, the junction contained 9 bases not matched to a gene. This CDR3 is 17 amino acids long. Germline V CDR1 and CDR2: SEHNR, FQNEAQ (reference sequence). The CDR3 sequence: CASSLAVWDSSSYEQYF. CDR3 sequence (DNA): TGTGCCAGCAGCTTAGCGGTCTGGGACAGCAGTTCCTACGAGCAGTACTTC. Full variable domain (rest looked up from reference TRBV7-9 and TRBJ2-7): DTGVSQNPRHKITKRGQNVTFRCDPISEHNRLYWYRQTLGQGPEFLTYFQNEAQLEKSRLLSDRFSAERPKGSFSTLEIQRTEQGDSAMYLCASSLAVWDSSSYEQYFGPGTRLTVT.

In its sample, this clonotype was seen a few times. The chain joins TRBV5-4 to TRBJ2-5; a weak D match, TRBD2 (6 bases). The CDR3 runs to 14 residues. The V and J ends lost 7 bases and 2 bases respectively, with 15 bases between them. In germline, CDR1 is SGHNT, CDR2 YYREEE (reference sequence). The CDR3 DNA is TGTGCCAGCCGGCCCCCGGGGGAACAAGAGACCCAGTACTTC. Its translation is CASRPPGEQETQYF.

This clonotype was seen ten or more times. The chain carries TRBV6-6 and TRBJ2-1; D uncertain. Trimming left V 5 bases short and J 6 bases short, with 8 bases between. The CDR3 covers 12 residues. From germline, CDR1 is MNHNY and CDR2 SVGAGI (reference sequence). The CDR3 here is CASSHRANEQFF. CDR3 sequence (DNA): TGTGCCAGCAGTCACCGGGCCAATGAGCAGTTCTTC.

This clonotype was observed a handful of times. The chain recombines TRBV19 with TRBJ1-6; 7 bases align to TRBD1. Germline CDR1 reads LNHDA; CDR2 reads SQIVND (reference sequence). J was trimmed by 0 bases and V by 7 bases; bases with no gene match: 6. The CDR3 extends over 16 amino acids. The CDR3 sequence: CASNPQGSSYNSPLHF. The CDR3 DNA reads as TGTGCCAGTAACCCACAGGGGAGCTCCTATAATTCACCCCTCCACTTT.

The chain combines TRBV6-5 with TRBJ2-1, with D maybe TRBD2 (5 bases). Germline V CDR1 and CDR2: MNHEY, SVGAGI. This CDR3 has 15 residues. The V end was cut by 5 bases, the J end by 0 bases, with 11 bases between. The CDR3 loop is CASSQMGSSYNEQFF. The DNA of the CDR3 is TGTGCCAGCAGTCAGATGGGGAGCTCCTACAATGAGCAGTTCTTC.

This clonotype has only one observation. Since a much larger clone is just one base distant, this may be a read error. The rearrangement links TRBV28 to TRBJ1-5, with D possibly being TRBD1 (6 bases). There are 14 residues in the CDR3. The V and J ends lost 10 bases and 0 bases respectively, with 13 bases between them. Germline V gene lookup returns CDR1 MDHEN and CDR2 SYDVKM. The CDR3 bases are TGTGCCAACAGGGACGGTTATAGCAATCAGCCCCAGCATTTT. The encoded protein is CANRDGYSNQPQHF.

Details on this clonotype: A much larger clone differs from this one at a single base, so this may be a read error. The rearrangement uses TRBV7-4 and TRBJ1-5; D gene ambiguous. The CDR3 has 13 residues. Germline V lookup: CDR1 SGHVT, CDR2 SQSDAQ. In DNA form, the CDR3 reads TGTGCCAGCAGCAGTTTGGGCAATCGGCCCCAGCATTTT. This encodes CASSSLGNRPQHF.

This clonotype was recorded a few times. CDR3 amino acids: CASSPTRGTISTDTQYF. The CDR3 DNA reads as TGTGCCAGCTCACCGACTAGAGGGACGATTAGCACAGATACGCAGTATTTT. The rearrangement links TRBV18 to TRBJ2-3, with D possibly being TRBD2 (6 bases). Germline-derived CDR1 and CDR2 are KGHSH and LQKENI. The CDR3 spans 17 residues. V lost 3 bases and J lost 0, with 16 bases in between.

This clonotype has just a few counts. This sequence joins TRBV2 and TRBJ2-2, with TRBD2 matching over 7 bases. Germline V gene sequence: CDR1 SNHLY, CDR2 FYNNEI. The ends lost 4 bases at V and 5 bases at J; junction bases unmatched: 4. The CDR3 covers 14 residues. This CDR3 reads CASSGEGGTGELFF. DNA for the CDR3: TGTGCCAGCAGTGGAGAGGGAGGGACCGGGGAGCTGTTTTTT.

This clonotype was recorded at least ten times. The chain employs TRBV6-6 and TRBJ2-3; D is unclear. From germline, CDR1 is MNHNY and CDR2 SVGAGI (reference sequence). There are 13 residues in the CDR3. V was trimmed by 8 bases and J by 0 bases, leaving 9 bases between them. The CDR3 region is CASEDPSTDTQYF. CDR3 DNA: TGTGCCAGCGAGGACCCCAGCACAGATACGCAGTATTTT.

As to this clonotype: A much more abundant neighbour one base away suggests this may be a read error. This rearrangement joins TRBV7-2 to TRBJ2-3, with D maybe TRBD2 (7 bases). Germline loops: CDR1 SGHTA, CDR2 FQGNSA. V dropped 0 bases and J dropped 2 bases, with 12 bases sitting between them. This CDR3 is built from 16 residues. The CDR3 DNA sequence: TGTGCCAGCAGCTTAGCCCGGGCGGGGGCCACAGATACGCAGTATTTT. It translates to CASSLARAGATDTQYF.